This record looks at one TCR beta chain sequence and its context. Its target is unknown. The libraries were made with immunoSEQ version 4 in survey mode. The method was immunoSEQ multiplex PCR; TCRdb's version includes in-frame clones alone and lacks a portion of them. In the table there are tens of thousands of clones, around 89% of which are singletons. These data belong to a study of persistence of HIV-infected CD4 T cells. Study-wide findings and caveats: Antigen-responding cells were enriched for degenerate expanded CDR3beta sequences.

Cells were stimulated nonspecifically with anti-CD3/anti-CD28 magnetic beads. Responding CD4+ T cells were sorted by upregulation of both CD40 ligand and CD69. The CDR3 totals 13 residues. Trimming removed 0 bases at V and 5 bases at J, with 8 bases between. The germline V gene has CDR1 SGHRS and CDR2 YFSETQ. The sequence came from an adult woman with HIV who was CMV-seropositive. Sequencing used CD4+ T cells sorted from PBMCs after approximately 19-hour stimulation, obtained from a patient who received antiretroviral therapy. The rearrangement uses TRBV5-1 and TRBJ1-2; D may be TRBD1 (5 bases). The CDR3 protein is CASSLGQRYGYTF. The CDR3 DNA sequence: TGCGCCAGCAGCTTGGGACAGAGGTATGGCTACACCTTC.